Sequencing of this TCR beta chain was carried out in a study of T cells after yellow fever vaccination. As for the study in general: Low-cell-number fractions underwent preparation using SMART-Seq v4 Ultra Low Input.

V dropped 3 bases and J dropped 8 bases, with 14 bases sitting between them. CDR3 size: 13 residues. The germline gives CDR1 SGHRS, CDR2 YFSETQ. Points from the study as a whole: It was a small share of clonotypes that appeared in both CD4 and CD8 compartments. Post-booster repertoires again held most primary-vaccination clones (roughly 95% CD4, roughly 90% CD8).

In its sample, this clonotype was seen many times. Its antigen is unknown. MiXCR, run by TCRdb on the 5' RACE reads, gives a single entry per CDR3 protein. Among 100,000 to 150,000 distinct CDR3 sequences listed, about 7% were seen once. The V call is TRBV5-1, the J call TRBJ1-2; no definite D call. This clonotype was sampled from a man aged 18-30 years who received the YFV17D yellow fever vaccine. The specimen comprised CD4+ T cells sorted from PBMCs, sampled roughly 10 days after the first yellow fever vaccination. CDR3 sequence (DNA): TGCGCCAGCAGCTCATACTCTGGCAGGGGCTACACCTTC. Its translation is CASSSYSGRGYTF. The full variable domain, completed using reference TRBV5-1 and TRBJ1-2, is KAGVTQTPRYLIKTRGQQVTLSCSPISGHRSVSWYQQTPGQGLQFLFEYFSETQRNKGNFPGRFSGRQFSNSRSEMNVSTLELGDSALYLCASSSYSGRGYTFGSGTRLTVV.